This T cell receptor (beta chain) was profiled in a study of blood T cell repertoires in COVID-19. Study in general: T cells, B-cell-depleted T cells, or PBMCs provided the cDNA or gDNA that served as material.

Original methodology: How many nucleated cells were present was estimated from reference gene primer amplification. TCRdb's copy holds only in-frame clones and misses some; the assay was immunoSEQ multiplex PCR. The V and J calls and clone size are taken from that table; D and trimming were inferred from the DNA. The sample lists around 100,000 clones; roughly nine tenths were seen once. Trimming removed 2 bases from V and 11 bases from J, with 9 bases in between. The CDR3 covers 11 residues. The sequenced sample consisted of peripheral blood. The chain employs TRBV12-3 or TRBV12-4 and TRBJ1-1; D is possibly TRBD1 (5 bases). The TCR originated in a man aged 45-65 years with active COVID-19. CDR3 bases: TGTGCCAGCAGTTTAAACAGGTTGGCTTTCTTT. As protein: CASSLNRLAFF.